Listed below are T cell receptor beta chains from one sample, sequenced in a study of blood T cell repertoires in COVID-19. Some clones are missing from TCRdb's copy, which holds only in-frame ones; the method was immunoSEQ multiplex PCR. The sample carries 330,000 or so clones, over 80% recorded once. The sequenced material came from PBMCs or T cells enriched from blood (not recorded which). The receptors derive from a man aged 25 to 40 who had recovered from COVID-19. CDR3s include the opening cysteine and the closing phenylalanine or tryptophan.

v_call	j_call	cdr3_aa
TRBV28	TRBJ1-1	CATGGRNTEAFF
TRBV30	TRBJ2-5	CAWIRLALFQETQYF
TRBV15	TRBJ1-2	CATTGASYGYTF
TRBV2	TRBJ2-6	CASSVVSGANVLTF
TRBV4-1	TRBJ1-6	CASSRYSAGQGVVNSPLHF
TRBV5-6	TRBJ2-1	CASSMAAGEFRNEQFF
TRBV5-6	TRBJ1-4	CASSPGQGLGNEKLFF
TRBV4-1	TRBJ2-2	CASSHEGEVAGVTGELFF
TRBV5-1	TRBJ1-1	CASSLDRPNTEAFF
TRBV5-4	TRBJ2-1	CASSLAGGWSYNEQFF
TRBV18	TRBJ2-7	CASSPSGIEQYF
TRBV7-9	TRBJ2-7	CASSNPRTALIEQYF
TRBV18	TRBJ2-7	CASSPSRLAHEQYF
TRBV5-1	TRBJ2-2	CASSFFDTATGELFF
TRBV12-1	TRBJ1-4	CASSLKVGEKLFF
TRBV2	TRBJ2-2	CASSLGTANTGELFF
TRBV7-8	TRBJ1-6	CASRLQGTINSPLHF
TRBV7-9	TRBJ2-7	CASSPPNYEQYF
TRBV7-2	TRBJ1-5	CASSSPGMGNQPQHF
TRBV28	TRBJ1-2	CASRPQGPGGYTF
TRBV7-9	TRBJ2-6	CASSLVAGSGANVLTF
TRBV19	TRBJ1-6	CASQTGFNSPLHF
TRBV7-8	TRBJ2-7	CASSPRTGYEQYF
TRBV3-1/TRBV3-2	TRBJ1-5	CASSQETGQPQHF
TRBV27	TRBJ1-1	CASSRIRTGGLNTEAFF
TRBV30	TRBJ2-3	CAWSGRGFTDTQYF
TRBV19	TRBJ2-7	CASSIDSQSSYEQYF
TRBV11-2	TRBJ2-2	CASSSNKGRTGELFF
TRBV7-9	TRBJ1-2	CASSLGRDNNYGYTF
TRBV6-1	TRBJ1-4	CASSEFRGLGPGKLFF
TRBV28	TRBJ2-4	CASSLRAGPAKNIQYF
TRBV19	TRBJ2-7	CASRPNRVPPPYEQYF
TRBV5-1	TRBJ2-1	CASSQTSGGSNEQFF
TRBV3-1/TRBV3-2	TRBJ2-7	CASKPGGQYEQYF
TRBV5-4	TRBJ2-5	CASSLAGLAGGLPETQYF
TRBV12-5	TRBJ2-1	CASGLGLAGANEQFF
TRBV19	TRBJ2-5	CASSGRTAQETQYF
TRBV28	TRBJ1-6	CASSHRGSYNSPLHF
TRBV4-1	TRBJ1-4	CASSVGQFNEKLFF
TRBV7-9	TRBJ2-3	CASFTTGGFTDTQYF
TRBV12-3/TRBV12-4	TRBJ1-1	CASSTPLNTEAFF
TRBV7-9	TRBJ2-3	CASSLAEVALDTDTQYF
TRBV9	TRBJ2-3	CASSHGGSTDTQYF
TRBV27	TRBJ2-1	CASTFGPGQGWNEQFF
TRBV2	TRBJ1-3	CASSMDTPSSGNTIYF
TRBV2	TRBJ1-3	CASRLESSGNTIYF
TRBV19	TRBJ2-3	CASSTGTGWRTNTQYF
TRBV7-9	TRBJ1-3	CASSLKDTFSGNTIYF
TRBV19	TRBJ2-3	CASSSSTGVSDTQYF
TRBV3-1/TRBV3-2	TRBJ1-3	CASSLTGQAILSGNTIYF
TRBV19	TRBJ1-4	CASSRDTLGEKLFF
TRBV12-3/TRBV12-4	TRBJ1-2	CASSSPLNYGYTF